Shown below are 25 T cell receptor beta chains from a single sample sequenced in a study of blood T cell repertoires in COVID-19. TCRdb keeps only in-frame clones here, not all; method: immunoSEQ multiplex PCR. Among some 360,000 clones listed, more than 70% were seen once. Sequencing was done on a sample of peripheral blood. The receptors here all came from a woman aged 60-75 years with COVID-19, enrolled during active disease.

The V and J genes are TRBV21-1 and TRBJ2-1; whether TRBD2, the table's D call, matches the DNA was not checked. TRBV21-1 is an annotated pseudogene. This CDR3 spans 15 amino acids. CDR3: CASSQTSGVYNEQFF. In nucleotides, the CDR3 is TGTGCCAGCAGTCAGACTAGCGGGGTCTACAATGAGCAGTTCTTC.

The V call is TRBV6-5, the J call TRBJ1-1, with 7 bases that match TRBD1. The V gene's germline CDR1 is MNHEY and CDR2 SVGAGI. Germline trimming cut 2 bases from V and 4 bases from J; bases unmatched to any gene: 7. This CDR3 is 15 amino acids long. The CDR3, as DNA: TGTGCCAGCAGTTACCCTCATACAGGGGTCACTGAAGCTTTCTTT. Translated: CASSYPHTGVTEAFF.

This chain joins TRBV19 and TRBJ2-5; 15 nucleotides agree with TRBD2. The CDR3 loop spans 18 amino acids. The junction had 6 bases not matched to a gene; V was cut back by 4 bases and J by 0 bases. Germline CDR1 and CDR2: LNHDA and SQIVND (reference sequence). The CDR3 DNA sequence: TGTGCCAGTAGTAATTCGGGACTAGCGGGAGGTAACCAAGAGACCCAGTACTTC. Translation: CASSNSGLAGGNQETQYF.

The chain is built from TRBV7-9 and TRBJ1-1; 8 nucleotides match TRBD1. The junction had 6 bases not matched to a gene; V was cut back by 7 bases and J by 2 bases. The CDR3 covers 14 residues. Germline-derived CDR1 and CDR2 are SEHNR and FQNEAQ (reference sequence). This CDR3 is CASTWTGSNTEAFF. The CDR3 nucleotides read TGTGCCAGCACCTGGACAGGGTCCAACACTGAAGCTTTCTTT. The full variable domain, in which reference TRBV7-9 and TRBJ1-1 provide the parts outside the CDR3, is DTGVSQNPRHKITKRGQNVTFRCDPISEHNRLYWYRQTLGQGPEFLTYFQNEAQLEKSRLLSDRFSAERPKGSFSTLEIQRTEQGDSAMYLCASTWTGSNTEAFFGQGTRLTVV.

J is TRBJ2-1 and V is TRBV7-3, with D possibly TRBD1 on 5 matching bases. Germline CDR1 SGHTA, CDR2 FQGTGA. Trimming cost V 0 bases and J 1 base, with 7 bases left between them. This CDR3 contains 15 residues. For the CDR3, the DNA is TGTGCCAGCAGCTTAACCCAGGGATCCTACAATGAGCAGTTCTTC. Translated: CASSLTQGSYNEQFF.

This chain joins TRBV19 and TRBJ2-7; TRBD2 matches at 9 bases. The V gene's germline CDR1 is LNHDA and CDR2 SQIVND (reference sequence). CDR3 length: 14 amino acids. V trimming: 4 bases; J trimming: 5 bases; junction bases outside the gene matches: 6. In DNA form, the CDR3 reads TGTGCCAGTAGTAGCGGGGGGGTACAGGACGAGCAGTACTTC. Its protein product is CASSSGGVQDEQYF.

V usage is TRBV7-9 and J usage is TRBJ2-7, with D possibly TRBD2 on 6 matching bases. CDR1 is SEHNR, CDR2 FQNEAQ, per germline (reference sequence). Deletions cut 8 bases from V and 6 bases from J, with 17 bases between. This CDR3 has 13 residues. In DNA, the CDR3 is TGTGCCAGCCGCGGCGGGGTTTCGTCCGAGCAGTACTTC. Translating it yields CASRGGVSSEQYF.

The chain employs TRBV11-2 and TRBJ2-7; 7 nucleotides match TRBD2. Germline V gene lookup returns CDR1 SGHAT and CDR2 FQNNGV. J was trimmed by 0 bases and V by 5 bases; bases with no gene match: 7. The CDR3 length is 15 residues. CDR3 in amino acids: CASSASGGPSYEQYF. DNA for the CDR3: TGTGCCAGCAGCGCCTCGGGGGGACCCTCCTACGAGCAGTACTTC.

This clone was seen a few times. This chain joins TRBV5-1 and TRBJ2-1, with TRBD1 identical over 10 bases. This CDR3 spans 14 amino acids. After removal of 5 bases from V and 8 bases from J, the junction contained 7 bases not matched to a gene. Germline CDR1 SGHRS, CDR2 YFSETQ. The CDR3 loop is CASRSGQGIHEQFF. CDR3 DNA: TGCGCCAGCAGATCGGGACAGGGGATCCATGAGCAGTTCTTC.

The rearrangement links TRBV11-1 to TRBJ1-3, with D possibly matching TRBD1 (5 bases). V was pared by 4 bases and J by 0 bases, with 10 bases between. The CDR3 runs 15 residues. CDR1 is SGHAT and CDR2 is FQDESV in the germline V gene (reference sequence). The CDR3 loop reads CASSSGLSSGNTIYF. As DNA, the CDR3 is TGTGCCAGCAGCTCGGGACTTAGCTCTGGAAACACCATATATTTT.

There are a few counts of this clone. This chain links TRBV2 with TRBJ1-2; TRBD1 matches at 7 bases. The CDR3 length is 14 residues. Trimming at V came to 1 base and at J to 5 bases, leaving 4 bases not matched to a gene. In germline, CDR1 is SNHLY, CDR2 FYNNEI. The CDR3 sequence: CASSEGQGYYGYTF. CDR3 sequence (DNA): TGTGCCAGCAGTGAAGGACAGGGTTATTATGGCTACACCTTC.

The gene calls are TRBV6-6 and TRBJ2-5; TRBD1 is a possible D gene (5 bases). Germline loops: CDR1 MNHNY, CDR2 SVGAGI (reference sequence). There are 14 residues in the CDR3. V was pared by 4 bases and J by 1 base, with 10 bases between. The CDR3 DNA follows: TGTGCCAGCAGTTCGCACAGGACCCAAGAGACCCAGTACTTC. Residues: CASSSHRTQETQYF.

This clone was detected once. The chain employs TRBV6-5 and TRBJ2-7; no clear D gene. This CDR3 region has 14 residues. V dropped 0 bases and J dropped 3 bases, with 9 bases sitting between them. Germline lookup yields CDR1 MNHEY and CDR2 SVGAGI. The CDR3 DNA sequence: TGTGCCAGCAGTTACTCGAGGCTAAACTACGAGCAGTACTTC. Translation gives CASSYSRLNYEQYF.

This chain uses TRBV25-1 with TRBJ2-7; TRBD1 matches at 7 bases. The CDR3 extends over 15 amino acids. The germline V gene encodes CDR1 MGHDK and CDR2 SYGVNS. V was clipped by 1 base and J by 4 bases; unmatched bases: 7. CDR3 coding DNA: TGTGCCAGCAGTGAATCCAGGGGGATTTTATACGAGCAGTACTTC. Translated: CASSESRGILYEQYF.

The J gene is TRBJ1-3, the V gene TRBV28; TRBD1 agrees at 8 bases. Germline-derived CDR1 and CDR2 are MDHEN and SYDVKM. The CDR3 totals 15 residues. Losses at the gene ends were 2 bases for V and 4 bases for J; bases not matched to a gene: 4. CDR3 amino acids: CASSLQGAPGNTIYF. The CDR3, as DNA: TGTGCCAGCAGTTTACAGGGGGCGCCAGGAAACACCATATATTTT.

This clone has only one observation. The V and J genes are TRBV18 and TRBJ1-5, with a tentative D call TRBD1 (6 bases). The length of the CDR3 is 15 residues. Germline assignment: CDR1 KGHSH and CDR2 LQKENI. V lost 3 bases, J lost 2 bases, and 11 bases lay in between. The CDR3 coding sequence is TGTGCCAGCTCACCCTCGTCAGGGGGCAATCAGCCCCAGCATTTT. It codes for CASSPSSGGNQPQHF.

V gene TRBV2 combines with J gene TRBJ1-2, with 7 bases identical to TRBD1. This CDR3 has 13 amino acids. From germline, CDR1 is SNHLY and CDR2 FYNNEI. Losses at the gene ends were 5 bases for V and 4 bases for J; bases not matched to a gene: 4. DNA for the CDR3: TGTGCCAGCAGTCCCGGGACAGCCTATGGCTACACCTTC. It codes for CASSPGTAYGYTF.

The CDR3 loop is CASQGFSGNTIYF. CDR3 bases: TGTGCCAGCCAGGGCTTCTCTGGAAACACCATATATTTT. This chain connects TRBV12-3 or TRBV12-4 to TRBJ1-3; D might be TRBD1 (5 bases). The germline V and J ends were trimmed by 8 bases and 0 bases, with 8 bases remaining between them. This CDR3 contains 13 residues.

The V and J genes are TRBV2 and TRBJ1-5; D gene uncertain. CDR3 size: 13 residues. Germline loops: CDR1 SNHLY, CDR2 FYNNEI. Trimming removed 3 bases at V and 4 bases at J, with 7 bases between. CDR3: CASSEEANQPQHF. The CDR3 DNA sequence: TGTGCCAGCAGTGAGGAGGCTAATCAGCCCCAGCATTTT.

V gene TRBV21-1 combines with J gene TRBJ1-5; TRBD1 reflects the table's D call only, with no check against the DNA. TRBV21-1 is a documented pseudogene. The CDR3 runs to 16 residues. The CDR3 is CASSKERAGANQPQHF. The CDR3 bases are TGTGCCAGCAGCAAAGAACGAGCAGGGGCCAATCAGCCCCAGCATTTT.

In its sample, this clone was seen a few times. The CDR3 bases are TGTGCCAGCAGTCGACCCTGGACAGGGGAAGGCCCAACTAATGAAAAACTGTTTTTT. Encoded protein: CASSRPWTGEGPTNEKLFF. The rearrangement uses TRBV27 and TRBJ1-4; TRBD1 aligns across 9 bases. V lost 5 bases to trimming and J lost 0 bases; unmatched junction nucleotides: 13. This CDR3 is built from 19 residues. Germline CDR1 and CDR2: MNHEY and SMNVEV (reference sequence). Combining the CDR3 with reference TRBV27 and TRBJ1-4 gives the whole variable domain EAQVTQNPRYLITVTGKKLTVTCSQNMNHEYMSWYRQDPGLGLRQIYYSMNVEVTDKGDVPEGYKVSRKEKRNFPLILESPSPNQTSLYFCASSRPWTGEGPTNEKLFFGSGTQLSVL.

The V call is TRBV18, the J call TRBJ1-5; no clear D gene. Germline V CDR1 and CDR2: KGHSH, LQKENI. There are 14 residues in the CDR3. Trimming removed 6 bases at V and 3 bases at J, with 12 bases between. Written as DNA, the CDR3 is TGTGCCAGCTCCATTGACGGGAACAATCAGCCCCAGCATTTT. Its protein is CASSIDGNNQPQHF.

The genes are TRBV6-1 and TRBJ1-4, with D possibly being TRBD1 (5 bases). V lost 3 bases, J lost 11 bases, and 13 bases lay in between. Per the germline V gene, CDR1 is MNHNS and CDR2 is SASEGT. The CDR3 contains 13 residues. DNA for the CDR3: TGTGCCAGCAGTGAGGGTTGGGGACTTAAACTGTTTTTT. Translation: CASSEGWGLKLFF.

J is TRBJ2-4 and V is TRBV7-3, with unresolved D. Looked up from germline, CDR1 is SGHTA and CDR2 is FQGTGA. The CDR3 is 16 amino acids. V gave up 1 base and J gave up 0 bases, with 10 bases separating them. The CDR3 spells CASSLNIQIAKNIQYF. CDR3 bases: TGTGCCAGCAGCTTAAACATACAGATAGCCAAAAACATTCAGTACTTC.

The V and J genes are TRBV30 and TRBJ1-2; D is uncertain. Germline V gives CDR1 GTSNPN, CDR2 SVGIG (reference sequence). This CDR3 has 12 residues. Trimming cost V 4 bases and J 8 bases, with 14 bases left between them. The CDR3 here is CAWNPGGGGYTF. CDR3 coding DNA: TGTGCCTGGAATCCTGGAGGAGGAGGCTACACCTTC.